Following are 30 T cell receptor beta chains from one sample sequenced in a study of shared clonotypes between healthy human individuals. Profiled with immunoSEQ multiplex PCR; TCRdb holds only in-frame clones, not every one. The sample lists more than 400,000 clones; approximately 95% were seen once. What was sequenced was naive CD4+ T cells sorted from blood. Regarding subset: CD45RA+ positively selected. The receptors come from a woman aged 30 to 39 in good health.

V gene TRBV18 combines with J gene TRBJ1-2; 8 bases align to TRBD1. This CDR3 has 15 amino acids. V lost 3 bases and J lost 6; bases outside the gene matches: 9. Germline V CDR1 and CDR2: KGHSH, LQKENI. Written as DNA, the CDR3 is TGTGCCAGCTCACCTTCAGGGGGCGGCGGAGATGGCTACACCTTC. This encodes CASSPSGGGGDGYTF.

This chain joins TRBV4-1 and TRBJ2-3; D gene ambiguous. The V gene lost 2 bases and the J gene lost 7 bases, with 7 bases spanning the gap. The CDR3 is 12 amino acids. The germline gives CDR1 MGHRA, CDR2 YSYEKL. The CDR3 nucleotides read TGCGCCAGCAGCCAACCTACCTATACGCAGTATTTT. It is translated as CASSQPTYTQYF.

CDR3 in DNA: TGCGCCAGCAGCTTGGTAGGTATATCCGACAATGAGCAGTTCTTC. Its protein is CASSLVGISDNEQFF. The V gene is TRBV5-1, the J gene TRBJ2-1, with D hard to call. This CDR3 spans 15 amino acids. V dropped 0 bases and J dropped 5 bases, with 12 bases sitting between them. The germline gives CDR1 SGHRS, CDR2 YFSETQ.

This chain uses TRBV2 with TRBJ2-3; D remains unclear. CDR1 and CDR2 (germline): SNHLY, FYNNEI. V lost 2 bases, J lost 2 bases, and 2 bases lay in between. CDR3 size: 12 residues. DNA for the CDR3: TGTGCCAGCAGTGAAAACACAGATACGCAGTATTTT. Translating gives CASSENTDTQYF.

The chain is built from TRBV13 and TRBJ2-7; 13 nucleotides agree with TRBD2. The germline CDR1 and CDR2 sequences are PRHDT and FYEKMQ (reference sequence). This CDR3 spans 15 amino acids. Germline trimming cut 4 bases from V and 5 bases from J; bases unmatched to any gene: 5. CDR3 sequence: CASSWTSGSFHEQYF. The CDR3 region has the DNA TGTGCCAGCAGCTGGACTAGCGGGAGTTTCCACGAGCAGTACTTC.

This rearrangement joins TRBV6-5 to TRBJ2-7, with 16 bases fitting TRBD2. V was pared by 5 bases and J by 9 bases, with 7 bases of the junction left unmatched. Germline V gene data show CDR1 as MNHEY and CDR2 as SVGAGI. This CDR3 has 15 amino acids. CDR3 in amino acids: CASSAGLAGGQGQYF. Written as DNA, the CDR3 is TGTGCCAGCAGTGCGGGACTAGCGGGAGGGCAGGGGCAGTACTTC.

The CDR3 DNA sequence: TGTGCCAGCAGCGCAGACAGGGAGCACTATGGCTACACCTTC. The encoded protein is CASSADREHYGYTF. The J gene is TRBJ1-2, the V gene TRBV7-6; 7 bases line up with TRBD1. V was pared by 5 bases and J by 3 bases, with 6 bases of the junction left unmatched. The germline V gene encodes CDR1 SGHVS and CDR2 FNYEAQ. CDR3 length equals 14 residues.

The rearrangement links TRBV6-1 to TRBJ2-7; TRBD1 matches 7 bases. The junction had 14 bases not matched to a gene; V was cut back by 5 bases and J by 7 bases. The CDR3 is made up of 15 amino acids. Germline CDR1 and CDR2: MNHNS and SASEGT. This chain's CDR3 is CASSHAGQDMGEQYF. The DNA of the CDR3 is TGTGCCAGCAGTCATGCCGGACAGGACATGGGGGAGCAGTACTTC.

This rearrangement joins TRBV5-1 to TRBJ2-5; D not certain. V was trimmed by 3 bases and J by 0 bases, leaving 3 bases between them. Germline CDR1 SGHRS, CDR2 YFSETQ. The CDR3 totals 12 residues. Here the CDR3 DNA reads TGCGCCAGCAGCTCGTACCAAGAGACCCAGTACTTC. This sequence encodes CASSSYQETQYF.

The chain is built from TRBV6-1 and TRBJ1-5; D is unresolved. The CDR3 sequence is 15 residues long. V lost 4 bases, J lost 4 bases, and 14 bases lay in between. Per the germline V gene, CDR1 is MNHNS and CDR2 is SASEGT. CDR3 sequence: CASSGGSVGNQPQHF. For the CDR3, the DNA is TGTGCCAGCAGTGGGGGATCCGTCGGTAATCAGCCCCAGCATTTT.

The chain combines TRBV18 with TRBJ2-5; the match to TRBD1 covers 7 bases. This CDR3 comprises 12 residues. Germline V gives CDR1 KGHSH, CDR2 LQKENI. V lost 8 bases and J lost 1; bases outside the gene matches: 1. CDR3 coding DNA: TGTGCCAGCCGGACAGGCCAAGAGACCCAGTACTTC. Translated: CASRTGQETQYF. Variable domain in full (rest from reference TRBV18 and TRBJ2-5): NAGVMQNPRHLVRRRGQEARLRCSPMKGHSHVYWYRQLPEEGLKFMVYLQKENIIDESGMPKERFSAEFPKEGPSILRIQQVVRGDSAAYFCASRTGQETQYFGPGTRLLVL.

V is TRBV2 and J is TRBJ2-7, with TRBD2 matching over 9 bases. Looked up from germline, CDR1 is SNHLY and CDR2 is FYNNEI. V dropped 2 bases and J dropped 7; count of bases not matched to a gene: 12. The CDR3 is made up of 16 amino acids. DNA of the CDR3: TGTGCCAGCAGTGAACGTGGTAGCGGGAGCGGCGAGGAGCAGTACTTC. Amino acid sequence: CASSERGSGSGEEQYF.

As for this clone: The sample has other DNA sequences that encode this CDR3 too. The chain joins TRBV18 to TRBJ2-7, with unresolved D. This CDR3 region has 11 residues. The germline V gene has CDR1 KGHSH and CDR2 LQKENI. The V and J ends lost 2 bases and 3 bases respectively, with 2 bases between them. This CDR3 reads CASSPGYEQYF. The CDR3 DNA reads as TGTGCCAGCTCACCAGGCTACGAGCAGTACTTC.

This chain joins TRBV4-1 and TRBJ2-6, with a possible D match to TRBD2 (6 bases). Trimming took 0 bases from V and 0 from J, leaving 15 bases between them. The CDR3 has 19 residues. CDR1 MGHRA and CDR2 YSYEKL come from the germline V gene. The CDR3 DNA reads as TGCGCCAGCAGCCAAGAGCGGACTACCAAGGCCTCTGGGGCCAACGTCCTGACTTTC. As protein: CASSQERTTKASGANVLTF.

The gene calls are TRBV6-5 and TRBJ1-6, with TRBD1 as a possible D gene (6 bases). The CDR3 spans 12 residues. The germline V gene has CDR1 MNHEY and CDR2 SVGAGI. Trimming pared 8 bases from V and 7 bases from J, leaving 9 bases between. The CDR3, as DNA: TGTGCCAGCGGAACAGGGAATTCACCCCTCCACTTT. It yields the protein CASGTGNSPLHF.

The J gene is TRBJ2-5, the V gene TRBV19, with D perhaps matching TRBD2 (6 bases). The CDR3 contains 13 residues. Germline values: CDR1 LNHDA, CDR2 SQIVND (reference sequence). Trimming pared 3 bases from V and 7 bases from J, leaving 12 bases between. The CDR3 protein is CASSIGRDGTQYF. The CDR3 DNA sequence: TGTGCCAGTAGTATTGGGCGGGATGGGACCCAGTACTTC.

This chain links TRBV10-3 with TRBJ2-5; D assignment may be TRBD1 or TRBD2 (5 bases each). CDR3 length: 19 amino acids. Per germline, CDR1 ENHRY and CDR2 SYGVKD. V was shortened by 2 bases and J by 5 bases, with 27 bases between the two germline ends. CDR3 protein: CAISELRDELDSAWETQYF. The DNA for the CDR3 is TGTGCCATCAGTGAGCTCCGGGACGAGTTGGACTCTGCATGGGAGACCCAGTACTTC.

The V gene is TRBV4-1, the J gene TRBJ2-5; either TRBD1 or TRBD2 may supply D (6 bases each). The J call may not be correct, given that the DNA end is closer to TRBJ2-7. The CDR3 is 16 amino acids. Germline CDR1 and CDR2: MGHRA and YSYEKL. The CDR3 loop reads CASSQWGAGSSYEQYF. The CDR3 DNA reads TGCGCCAGCAGCCAATGGGGGGCGGGGAGCTCCTACGAGCAGTACTTC.

This chain uses TRBV7-9 with TRBJ1-1, with 8 bases matching TRBD1. CDR1 and CDR2 (germline): SEHNR, FQNEAQ (reference sequence). The V segment lost 5 bases and the J segment 4 bases; nucleotides outside the gene matches: 6. The CDR3 is 14 residues long. The chain's CDR3 is CASSPQGAGTEAFF. CDR3 sequence (DNA): TGTGCCAGCAGCCCTCAGGGGGCTGGCACTGAAGCTTTCTTT. Full variable domain (rest looked up from reference TRBV7-9 and TRBJ1-1): DTGVSQNPRHKITKRGQNVTFRCDPISEHNRLYWYRQTLGQGPEFLTYFQNEAQLEKSRLLSDRFSAERPKGSFSTLEIQRTEQGDSAMYLCASSPQGAGTEAFFGQGTRLTVV.

The chain combines TRBV25-1 with TRBJ2-2, with 9 positions matching TRBD2. CDR1 and CDR2 from the germline V gene are MGHDK and SYGVNS. This CDR3 is built from 15 residues. V lost 7 bases to trimming and J lost 6 bases; unmatched junction nucleotides: 9. Here the CDR3 DNA reads TGTGCCAGCACAGGTGGCGGGAGGGCCCCCGGGGAGCTGTTTTTT. Its translation is CASTGGGRAPGELFF.

This clone was seen once. The rearrangement uses TRBV6-5 and TRBJ2-7; 9 bases match TRBD1. V gave up 5 bases and J gave up 3 bases; unmatched junction bases: 2. The CDR3 totals 13 residues. CDR1 MNHEY and CDR2 SVGAGI come from the germline V gene. CDR3 nucleotide sequence: TGTGCCAGCAGTAAGACAGGGGGCTACGAGCAGTACTTC. Its protein is CASSKTGGYEQYF.

The V and J genes are TRBV19 and TRBJ1-1; D gene uncertain. The CDR3 totals 15 residues. V was pared by 4 bases and J by 0 bases, with 12 bases between. Germline-derived CDR1 and CDR2 are LNHDA and SQIVND (reference sequence). The CDR3 spells CASSSRPTMNTEAFF. The CDR3, as DNA: TGTGCCAGTAGTAGCCGGCCGACGATGAACACTGAAGCTTTCTTT.

The gene calls are TRBV6-1 and TRBJ2-7; 13 nucleotides line up with TRBD2. V trimming: 7 bases; J trimming: 4 bases; junction bases outside the gene matches: 7. The CDR3 contains 15 residues. Germline V lookup: CDR1 MNHNS, CDR2 SASEGT. CDR3 sequence (DNA): TGTGCCAGCACCTCTGGACTAGCGGGAGTATACGAGCAGTACTTC. Amino acids: CASTSGLAGVYEQYF.

The V and J genes are TRBV5-1 and TRBJ2-6; unclear D gene. This CDR3 is built from 14 residues. With 4 bases removed from V and 4 bases from J, the gap between germline ends came to 9 bases. The germline V gene has CDR1 SGHRS and CDR2 YFSETQ. CDR3 loop: CASSVYEGANVLTF. The CDR3 DNA follows: TGCGCCAGCAGCGTATATGAAGGGGCCAACGTCCTGACTTTC.

The chain uses TRBV7-3 and TRBJ2-2, with TRBD2 matching over 7 bases. With 8 bases clipped from V and 5 bases from J, the junction kept 8 bases outside the gene matches. The germline CDR1 and CDR2 sequences are SGHTA and FQGTGA. CDR3 length: 14 residues. CDR3 DNA: TGTGCCAGCCGGGCGGGAGTTAATACCGGGGAGCTGTTTTTT. It codes for CASRAGVNTGELFF.

This sequence joins TRBV7-3 and TRBJ2-2; the match to TRBD2 covers 10 bases. The germline gives CDR1 SGHTA, CDR2 FQGTGA. This CDR3 has 14 amino acids. V dropped 5 bases and J dropped 8; count of bases not matched to a gene: 5. Here the CDR3 reads CASSRPSGGGELFF. CDR3 sequence (DNA): TGTGCCAGCAGCCGCCCTAGCGGGGGTGGGGAGCTGTTTTTT.

The rearrangement uses TRBV7-9 and TRBJ2-2; D unclear. Trimming removed 1 base at V and 1 base at J, with 4 bases between. CDR1 SEHNR and CDR2 FQNEAQ come from the germline V gene (reference sequence). CDR3 length equals 14 residues. CDR3 coding DNA: TGTGCCAGCAGCTTAGTAGTGAACACCGGGGAGCTGTTTTTT. It codes for CASSLVVNTGELFF.

The V gene is TRBV4-1, the J gene TRBJ1-1; perhaps TRBD1 as D (6 bases). CDR1 is MGHRA, CDR2 YSYEKL, per germline. This CDR3 is 19 amino acids long. V gave up 0 bases and J gave up 0 bases, with 20 bases separating them. The CDR3 nucleotides read TGCGCCAGCAGCCAAGACCGGGGGGCAGGGTCATCGATGAACACTGAAGCTTTCTTT. Protein: CASSQDRGAGSSMNTEAFF.

The chain recombines TRBV15 with TRBJ1-1; no clear D. This CDR3 has 14 residues. Per the germline V gene, CDR1 is LNHNV and CDR2 is YYDKDF (reference sequence). V was shortened by 0 bases and J by 5 bases, with 10 bases between the two germline ends. CDR3 nucleotides: TGTGCCACCAGCAGAGATTTGTCGGGGACTGAAGCTTTCTTT. As protein: CATSRDLSGTEAFF.

The genes are TRBV5-5 and TRBJ1-3; D is ambiguous. This CDR3 is 16 amino acids long. Germline lookup yields CDR1 SGHKS and CDR2 YYEKEE (reference sequence). V dropped 0 bases and J dropped 0 bases, with 10 bases sitting between them. CDR3 loop: CASSLEAGYSGNTIYF. CDR3 DNA: TGTGCCAGCAGCTTGGAGGCAGGATACTCTGGAAACACCATATATTTT.